These 24 T cell receptor beta chains came from one sample sequenced in a study of shared clonotypes between healthy human individuals. Only in-frame clones appear in the TCRdb table, and some are missing; sequencing was by immunoSEQ multiplex PCR. This sample carries roughly 300,000 clones, around four fifths of them seen once, and the ten largest clones take about 10%. Material: memory CD4+ T cells sorted from blood. Subset noted: CD45RA-negative fraction. These receptors came from a man younger than 40 in good health.

This clone was detected ten times or more. This chain uses TRBV11-3 with TRBJ2-1, with unresolved D. Germline V CDR1 and CDR2: SGHNT, YENEEA. This CDR3 spans 15 amino acids. V was clipped by 5 bases and J by 0 bases, with 11 bases between them. The CDR3 DNA follows: TGTGCCAGCAGCCCGAGGTCCAGCTCCTACAATGAGCAGTTCTTC. Protein sequence: CASSPRSSSYNEQFF.

This rearrangement joins TRBV6-1 to TRBJ1-5; D uncertain. CDR1 is MNHNS and CDR2 is SASEGT in the germline V gene. V shed 3 bases and J shed 0 bases, with 3 bases lying between them. The CDR3 covers 13 residues. CDR3 DNA: TGTGCCAGCAGTGAGGGTAGCAATCAGCCCCAGCATTTT. It yields the protein CASSEGSNQPQHF.

CDR3 amino acids: CASSPSSGNNEKLFF. The CDR3 nucleotides are TGTGCCAGCTCACCGAGCTCGGGAAATAATGAAAAACTGTTTTTT. This chain joins TRBV18 and TRBJ1-4; D unresolved. V lost 3 bases, J lost 4 bases, and 12 bases lay in between. Per the germline V gene, CDR1 is KGHSH and CDR2 is LQKENI. The CDR3 loop spans 15 amino acids.

V is TRBV5-4 and J is TRBJ2-5, with 7 bases lining up with TRBD2. The CDR3 length is 14 residues. Trimming cost V 3 bases and J 5 bases; bases outside gene matches: 7. Germline assignment: CDR1 SGHNT and CDR2 YYREEE (reference sequence). The CDR3 sequence is CASSSGTTPETQYF. In DNA, the CDR3 is TGTGCCAGCAGCTCAGGGACTACGCCGGAGACCCAGTACTTC.

The V gene is TRBV19, the J gene TRBJ2-1; tentative D call: TRBD2 (5 bases). V was clipped by 3 bases and J by 10 bases, with 13 bases between them. This CDR3 region has 13 residues. The germline V gene has CDR1 LNHDA and CDR2 SQIVND (reference sequence). CDR3 in amino acids: CASSISTTWEQFF. CDR3 coding DNA: TGTGCCAGTAGTATTTCGACTACCTGGGAGCAGTTCTTC.

The rearrangement links TRBV6-5 to TRBJ2-2; the D is unclear. With 0 bases removed from V and 0 bases from J, the gap between germline ends came to 5 bases. Germline V lookup: CDR1 MNHEY, CDR2 SVGAGI. This CDR3 is 15 amino acids long. The CDR3 is CASSYSFSNTGELFF. CDR3 in DNA: TGTGCCAGCAGTTACTCCTTCTCGAACACCGGGGAGCTGTTTTTT.

The chain links TRBV11-2 to TRBJ2-3; D might be TRBD1 or TRBD2, each matching 5 bases. There are 16 residues in the CDR3. Germline V CDR1 and CDR2: SGHAT, FQNNGV. Trimming took 0 bases from V and 6 from J, leaving 16 bases between them. CDR3 sequence: CASSLDGVIYRDTQYF. The CDR3 DNA reads as TGTGCCAGCAGCTTAGACGGGGTTATCTACAGGGATACGCAGTATTTT.

The chain employs TRBV6-1 and TRBJ2-7; possibly TRBD1 for D (6 bases). V was trimmed by 6 bases and J by 1 base, leaving 13 bases between them. The germline V gene has CDR1 MNHNS and CDR2 SASEGT. The CDR3 extends over 14 amino acids. CDR3 in amino acids: CASSYRDGSYEQYF. The DNA for the CDR3 is TGTGCCAGCAGCTACAGGGACGGTTCCTACGAGCAGTACTTC.

The gene calls are TRBV28 and TRBJ2-2; D not resolved. CDR1 is MDHEN, CDR2 SYDVKM, per germline. This CDR3 spans 12 amino acids. V shed 6 bases and J shed 9 bases, with 11 bases lying between them. The CDR3 reads CASSAPKRELFF. The CDR3 DNA reads as TGTGCCAGCAGCGCACCGAAGAGGGAGCTGTTTTTT. The complete variable domain, with remaining parts taken from reference TRBV28 and TRBJ2-2, reads DVKVTQSSRYLVKRTGEKVFLECVQDMDHENMFWYRQDPGLGLRLIYFSYDVKMKEKGDIPEGYSVSREKKERFSLILESASTNQTSMYLCASSAPKRELFFGEGSRLTVL.

The chain joins TRBV7-9 to TRBJ2-1; TRBD1 matches 7 bases. Trimming removed 5 bases from V and 9 bases from J; junction bases left unmatched: 7. The germline V gene encodes CDR1 SEHNR and CDR2 FQNEAQ (reference sequence). This CDR3 is built from 13 residues. The CDR3 loop is CASSGDRVGEQFF. Written as DNA, the CDR3 is TGTGCCAGCAGCGGAGACAGGGTGGGTGAGCAGTTCTTC. Looking up the rest from reference TRBV7-9 and TRBJ2-1 gives the full variable domain: DTGVSQNPRHKITKRGQNVTFRCDPISEHNRLYWYRQTLGQGPEFLTYFQNEAQLEKSRLLSDRFSAERPKGSFSTLEIQRTEQGDSAMYLCASSGDRVGEQFFGPGTRLTVL.

The J gene is TRBJ2-1, the V gene TRBV7-2; no definite D call. The CDR3 extends over 15 amino acids. Germline V gene lookup returns CDR1 SGHTA and CDR2 FQGNSA. Trimming took 5 bases from V and 0 from J, leaving 11 bases between them. For the CDR3, the DNA is TGTGCCAGCAGCAAAGGACGAAGCTCCTACAATGAGCAGTTCTTC. Translated: CASSKGRSSYNEQFF.

CDR3 coding DNA: TGTGCCAGCAGTACCCGGACAGGGTTGACCTCCGAGCAGTACTTC. This gives the protein CASSTRTGLTSEQYF. The rearrangement joins TRBV28 to TRBJ2-7; 8 bases are shared with TRBD1. This CDR3 contains 15 residues. With V trimmed by 5 bases and J by 6 bases, 12 bases remained unmatched. Germline V gene data show CDR1 as MDHEN and CDR2 as SYDVKM.

This chain links TRBV7-6 with TRBJ2-7; 12 positions match TRBD2. The V gene end was trimmed by 2 bases and the J gene end by 5 bases; junction bases not matched to a gene: 4. Looked up from germline, CDR1 is SGHVS and CDR2 is FNYEAQ. The CDR3 runs 15 residues. CDR3 protein: CASSLSRTSGNEQYF. DNA for the CDR3: TGTGCCAGCAGCTTATCTCGGACTAGCGGGAACGAGCAGTACTTC.

In its sample, this clone was seen many times. The V gene is TRBV10-2, the J gene TRBJ1-2, with D uncertain. Between the trimmed V and J ends, which lost 2 bases and 2 bases, there was a span of 9 bases. The germline V gene has CDR1 WSHSY and CDR2 SAAADI. The CDR3 contains 14 residues. The CDR3 DNA follows: TGCGCCAGCAGTGAGGAAGCCGTGAACTATGGCTACACCTTC. Amino acids: CASSEEAVNYGYTF.

This clone was recorded a few times. This chain links TRBV2 with TRBJ1-6; 10 bases line up with TRBD1. The CDR3 is 14 amino acids. CDR1 SNHLY and CDR2 FYNNEI come from the germline V gene. The V and J ends lost 6 bases and 5 bases, in that order; junction bases with no gene match: 1. CDR3 sequence (DNA): TGTGCCAGCAGGGACAGGGGGAATAATTCACCCCTCCACTTT. Translating gives CASRDRGNNSPLHF. The entire variable domain, with the rest obtained from reference TRBV2 and TRBJ1-6, is as follows: EPEVTQTPSHQVTQMGQEVILRCVPISNHLYFYWYRQILGQKVEFLVSFYNNEISEKSEIFDDQFSVERPDGSNFTLKIRSTKLEDSAMYFCASRDRGNNSPLHFGNGTRLTVT.

This clone was detected only once. The chain is built from TRBV9 and TRBJ2-1, with TRBD2 as a possible D gene (5 bases). This CDR3 is built from 15 residues. Germline V lookup: CDR1 SGDLS, CDR2 YYNGEE. Between the trimmed V and J ends, which lost 6 bases and 0 bases, there was a span of 13 bases. CDR3 region: CASNQDGDSYNEQFF. CDR3 in DNA: TGTGCCAGCAACCAGGACGGGGACTCCTACAATGAGCAGTTCTTC.

V usage is TRBV5-6 and J usage is TRBJ2-7; D uncertain. The CDR3 runs 14 residues. V lost 1 base and J 3 bases, leaving 11 bases between the germline ends. Per germline, CDR1 SGHDT and CDR2 YYEEEE. The CDR3 is CASSLPGSNYEQYF. CDR3 sequence (DNA): TGTGCCAGCAGCTTGCCTGGGTCGAACTACGAGCAGTACTTC.

The J gene is TRBJ1-2, the V gene TRBV2; D possibly corresponds to TRBD1 (5 bases). There are 12 residues in the CDR3. Germline V gives CDR1 SNHLY, CDR2 FYNNEI. V was pared by 7 bases and J by 7 bases, with 13 bases between. The CDR3 region is CASNPGGGGYTF. CDR3 in DNA: TGTGCCAGCAACCCGGGGGGGGGTGGCTACACCTTC.

This clone was seen a few times. This chain links TRBV2 with TRBJ1-2, with D maybe TRBD1 (5 bases). Deletions cut 4 bases from V and 6 bases from J, with 9 bases between. The CDR3 is made up of 12 amino acids. Per the germline V gene, CDR1 is SNHLY and CDR2 is FYNNEI. CDR3 sequence reads: CASSAEGNGYTF. The CDR3 DNA follows: TGTGCCAGCAGTGCCGAGGGGAATGGCTACACCTTC.

The genes are TRBV7-3 and TRBJ2-7, with a weak D call TRBD2 (6 bases). The V end was cut by 2 bases, the J end by 8 bases, with 16 bases between. Germline values: CDR1 SGHTA, CDR2 FQGTGA. This CDR3 has 14 amino acids. CDR3 bases: TGTGCCAGCAGCTTAGACCCGGCAGGGAGGCAGCAGTACTTC. Its translation is CASSLDPAGRQQYF. The full variable domain, in which reference TRBV7-3 and TRBJ2-7 provide the parts outside the CDR3, is GAGVSQTPSNKVTEKGKYVELRCDPISGHTALYWYRQSLGQGPEFLIYFQGTGAADDSGLPNDRFFAVRPEGSVSTLKIQRTERGDSAVYLCASSLDPAGRQQYFGPGTRLTVT.

The CDR3 here is CASSLEQGIVEQYF. The CDR3 DNA reads TGCGCCAGCAGCTTGGAACAGGGTATCGTCGAGCAGTACTTC. The rearrangement joins TRBV5-1 to TRBJ2-7, with a possible D match to TRBD1 (6 bases). The CDR3 runs 14 residues. Germline CDR1 reads SGHRS; CDR2 reads YFSETQ. Trimming took 0 bases from V and 6 from J, leaving 13 bases between them.

The rearrangement joins TRBV18 to TRBJ2-5; D may correspond to TRBD1 or TRBD2 (5 bases each). From germline, CDR1 is KGHSH and CDR2 LQKENI. The ends were cut back, 8 bases at V and 2 bases at J, with 12 bases in the middle. This CDR3 comprises 13 residues. In DNA, the CDR3 is TGTGCCAGCGGACGGGACCCGCAAGAGACCCAGTACTTC. It translates to CASGRDPQETQYF.

The chain couples TRBV7-9 to TRBJ2-7, with TRBD1 matching over 10 bases. This CDR3 is 15 amino acids long. In germline, CDR1 is SEHNR, CDR2 FQNEAQ (reference sequence). Unmatched junction bases numbered 15, after V lost 5 bases and J lost 11 bases. The CDR3 loop reads CASSVAGTGESRKYF. In nucleotides, the CDR3 is TGTGCCAGCAGCGTCGCCGGGACAGGGGAGTCGAGAAAGTACTTC.

The chain has TRBV2 and TRBJ2-5, with 9 bases fitting TRBD1. CDR1 and CDR2 (germline): SNHLY, FYNNEI. V shed 7 bases, J shed 4 bases, and the junction held 13 bases outside the gene matches. CDR3 length equals 16 residues. The CDR3 loop is CASTLTGGLGGETQYF. CDR3 DNA: TGTGCCAGCACCCTGACAGGGGGTCTGGGTGGAGAGACCCAGTACTTC.